This T cell receptor beta chain was observed in a study of T cell repertoires in cytomegalovirus infection. Overall study: Both recently identified HLA-C-restricted and well-studied HLA-B-restricted CMV epitopes were used in the study. In public TCR beta signatures, there were indications of both CMV infection and matching HLA type.

From germline, CDR1 is LGHNT and CDR2 FRNRAP. CDR3 length: 14 residues. V dropped 4 bases and J dropped 4; count of bases not matched to a gene: 3. About this clonotype itself: The antigen is unknown.

TCRdb reprocessed the reads with MiXCR, giving one entry per CDR3 protein. The sample contains hundreds of thousands of distinct CDR3 sequences, under 55% of which appear only once. Study-wide results and limits: Based on cumulative public TCR beta family frequency, carriers of CMV plus the relevant HLA were identified. Within the response measured ex vivo, HLA-C-restricted CMV-specific TCR beta clonotypes were dominant.

This sequence originates from a human donor in good health (CMV status not recorded). Some clones in this sample may be carry-over from other donors' samples. This chain links TRBV12-5 with TRBJ1-5; 8 nucleotides match TRBD1. The sequences come from cultured PBMCs, collected from culture after CMV antigen stimulation. The CDR3 nucleotides are TGTGCTAGTGGTTCAAACAGGGGGAATCAGCCCCAGCATTTT. It codes for CASGSNRGNQPQHF. The full variable domain, in which reference TRBV12-5 and TRBJ1-5 provide the parts outside the CDR3, is DARVTQTPRHKVTEMGQEVTMRCQPILGHNTVFWYRQTMMQGLELLAYFRNRAPLDDSGMPKDRFSAEMPDATLATLKIQPSEPRDSAVYFCASGSNRGNQPQHFGDGTRLSIL.